This is a list of T cell receptor beta chains from one sample in a study of beta chain features in type 1 diabetes. Here immunoSEQ multiplex PCR was the method, and the copy in TCRdb shows in-frame clones only, minus some. The data hold hundreds of thousands of clones, with around 9.6% observed a single time. Sequencing input: naive CD4+ T cells from blood. Source of these receptors: a woman under 30 in good health. Both conserved end residues are part of each CDR3. The D gene is left open where the match is weak. Expanded clones are given a class, and other clones once, few, many or no size at all.

CDR3 protein	CDR3 DNA	D gene	clone size	V gene	J gene
CASSRGQGSTGELFF	TGTGCCAGCAGCAGGGGACAGGGGAGCACCGGGGAGCTGTTTTTT	TRBD1	-	TRBV5-4	TRBJ2-2
CASNSEGVNTGELFF	TGCGCCAGCAACTCTGAGGGGGTGAACACCGGGGAGCTGTTTTTT	-	-	TRBV10-2	TRBJ2-2
CASSVTGTGYEQYF	TGTGCCAGTAGTGTCACCGGGACAGGGTACGAGCAGTACTTC	TRBD1	-	TRBV19	TRBJ2-7
CASSPRQGKYGYTF	TGTGCCAGCAGCCCCCGACAGGGAAAGTATGGCTACACCTTC	TRBD1	few	TRBV9	TRBJ1-2
CAWSVLGREGRYTQYF	TGTGCCTGGAGTGTACTGGGGAGGGAGGGCCGATATACGCAGTATTTT	TRBD2	few	TRBV30	TRBJ2-3
CASSLDSQNTEAFF	TGCGCCAGCAGCTTGGATTCCCAGAACACTGAAGCTTTCTTT	-	-	TRBV5-1	TRBJ1-1
CASSEPGGRDTQYF	TGTGCCAGCAGTGAACCCGGGGGACGTGATACGCAGTATTTT	-	few	TRBV6-5	TRBJ2-3
CASSSRSSGANVLTF	TGTGCCAGCAGTTCCCGGAGCTCTGGGGCCAACGTCCTGACTTTC	-	few	TRBV27	TRBJ2-6
CASSSRLAGEMLRYNEQFF	TGTGCCAGCAGCTCAAGACTAGCGGGAGAAATGTTACGCTACAATGAGCAGTTCTTC	TRBD2	few	TRBV11-2	TRBJ2-1
CASSHRDPAGEQYF	TGCGCCAGCAGCCACCGGGATCCCGCGGGCGAGCAGTACTTC	-	-	TRBV5-1	TRBJ2-7
CASSQYTGAGANVLTF	TGCGCCAGCAGCCAATATACAGGGGCTGGGGCCAACGTCCTGACTTTC	TRBD1	few	TRBV4-1	TRBJ2-6
CASSVVEGAGSGANVLTF	TGTGCCAGCAGCGTAGTGGAGGGAGCGGGGTCTGGGGCCAACGTCCTGACTTTC	TRBD2	few	TRBV9	TRBJ2-6
CASSDRPAYEQYF	TGTGCCAGCTCGGACAGGCCCGCCTACGAGCAGTACTTC	TRBD1	few	TRBV6-1	TRBJ2-7
CASSLDRGHHEQYF	TGCGCCAGCAGCTTGGACAGGGGACACCACGAGCAGTACTTC	TRBD1	few	TRBV5-1	TRBJ2-7
CASDPTQGSTEAFF	TGTGCTAGTGATCCAACACAGGGGTCCACTGAAGCTTTCTTT	TRBD1	-	TRBV12-5	TRBJ1-1
CASSLIARGGELFF	TGTGCCAGCAGCTTAATCGCTCGGGGCGGGGAGCTGTTTTTT	-	-	TRBV13	TRBJ2-2
CAWSRGAVNEKLFF	TGTGCCTGGAGCCGGGGAGCTGTTAATGAAAAACTGTTTTTT	-	-	TRBV30	TRBJ1-4
CASSLGSGGAGELFF	TGTGCCAGCAGCTTGGGATCGGGGGGCGCCGGGGAGCTGTTTTTT	-	few	TRBV7-9	TRBJ2-2
CASRDRGNQPQHF	TGTGCCAGCCGGGACAGGGGCAATCAGCCCCAGCATTTT	TRBD1	many	TRBV19	TRBJ1-5
CAWSRQVINYGYTF	TGTGCCTGGAGTAGGCAGGTGATAAACTATGGCTACACCTTC	-	-	TRBV30	TRBJ1-2
CASSLTGLDEQYF	TGTGCCAGCAGCTTAACAGGGCTGGACGAGCAGTACTTC	-	many	TRBV7-9	TRBJ2-7
CASSQVKLELADTGELFF	TGTGCCAGCAGCCAAGTGAAACTAGAGCTGGCGGACACCGGGGAGCTGTTTTTT	-	-	TRBV4-2	TRBJ2-2
CASQGQFYGYTF	TGTGCCAGCCAGGGACAGTTCTATGGCTACACCTTC	TRBD1	-	TRBV6-6	TRBJ1-2
CASSLSRNTGELFF	TGTGCCAGCAGCCTCTCCAGGAACACCGGGGAGCTGTTTTTT	-	-	TRBV7-8	TRBJ2-2
CASRDTGSSYNEQFF	TGTGCCAGCAGAGATACAGGGAGCTCCTACAATGAGCAGTTCTTC	-	few	TRBV7-6	TRBJ2-1
CASSPLGRGGTEAFF	TGTGCCAGCAGCCCGCTGGGCCGGGGAGGCACTGAAGCTTTCTTT	-	few	TRBV7-9	TRBJ1-1